This T cell receptor (beta chain) came from a study of T cells after yellow fever vaccination. The CDR3 length is 16 residues. Germline lookup yields CDR1 MNHEY and CDR2 SVGEGT. The V gene lost 2 bases and the J gene lost 0 bases, with 13 bases spanning the gap. 5'RACE template switching added a universal primer site and UMIs to TCR cDNA. TCRdb ran MiXCR on the 5' RACE reads and lists one entry per CDR3 protein. The top ten hold roughly an eighth of the sample, which has approximately 550,000 distinct CDR3 sequences, about 19% seen once. The chain has TRBV6-2 or TRBV6-3 and TRBJ1-1; D is perhaps TRBD1 (5 bases). Sequences were derived from PBMCs, sampled 15 days after the yellow fever booster vaccination. The sequence derives from a man in his thirties or forties who received the YFV17D yellow fever vaccine. The CDR3 loop is CASSYRGLGVNTEAFF. The CDR3 DNA reads as TGTGCCAGCAGTTACAGGGGTCTAGGTGTGAACACTGAAGCTTTCTTT.